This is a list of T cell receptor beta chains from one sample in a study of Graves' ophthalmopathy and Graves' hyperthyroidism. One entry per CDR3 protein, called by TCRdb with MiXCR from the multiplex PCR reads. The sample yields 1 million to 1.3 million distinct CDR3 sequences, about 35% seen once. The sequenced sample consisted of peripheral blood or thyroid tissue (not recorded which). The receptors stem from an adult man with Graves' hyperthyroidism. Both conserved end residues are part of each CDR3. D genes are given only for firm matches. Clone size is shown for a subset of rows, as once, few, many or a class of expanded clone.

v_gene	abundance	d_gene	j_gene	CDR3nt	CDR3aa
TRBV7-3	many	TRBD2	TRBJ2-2	TGTGCCAGCAGCCGTAACTTAGCGGGAGCGGGCACCGGGGAGCTGTTTTTT	CASSRNLAGAGTGELFF
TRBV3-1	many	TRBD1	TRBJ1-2	TGTGCCAGCAGCCAAGGAGGGACAGCCAACTATGGCTACACCTTC	CASSQGGTANYGYTF
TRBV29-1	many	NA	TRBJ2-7	TGCAGCGTTGAAGAGCAAGGAACCTACGAGCAGTACTTC	CSVEEQGTYEQYF
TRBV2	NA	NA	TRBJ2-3	TGTGCCAGCAGTGAATTGGCGGGCACAGATACGCAGTATTTT	CASSELAGTDTQYF
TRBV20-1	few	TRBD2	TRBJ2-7	TGCAGTGCTAGAGGGGCACTAGCGGGAGGTGGGGCCTACGAGCAGTACTTC	CSARGALAGGGAYEQYF
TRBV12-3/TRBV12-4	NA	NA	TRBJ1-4	TGTGCCAGCAGTATCAACCGACAGGCCGGGGAAAAACTGTTTTTT	CASSINRQAGEKLFF
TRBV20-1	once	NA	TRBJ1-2	TGCAGTGCCGTGGACGGCCCCTATGGCTACACCTTC	CSAVDGPYGYTF
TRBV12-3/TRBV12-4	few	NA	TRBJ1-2	TGTGCCAGCAGCCCGATCGAGTACCGCCCCAACTATGGCTACACCTTC	CASSPIEYRPNYGYTF
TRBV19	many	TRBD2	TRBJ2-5	TGTGCCAGTACTAAGGGACTAGCGGACCAAGAGACCCAGTACTTC	CASTKGLADQETQYF
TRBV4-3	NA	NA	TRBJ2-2	TGCGCCAGCAGCCACTCTCCCGAAGCCGGGGAGCTGTTTTTT	CASSHSPEAGELFF
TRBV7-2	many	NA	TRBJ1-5	TGTGCCAGCAGCCCCTGGGGGGCGAACAATCAGCCCCAGCATTTT	CASSPWGANNQPQHF
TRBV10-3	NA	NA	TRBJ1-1	TGTGCCATCAGGAACGAGGGGGGGCGACGGAACACTGAAGCTTTCTTT	CAIRNEGGRRNTEAFF
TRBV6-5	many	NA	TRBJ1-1	TGTGCCAGCAGTTACGGGGGGGCAGGCACTGAAGCTTTCTTT	CASSYGGAGTEAFF
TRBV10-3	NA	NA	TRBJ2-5	TGTGCCACCAGTGATAGGGGGGGACCGACAGAGACCCAGTACTTC	CATSDRGGPTETQYF
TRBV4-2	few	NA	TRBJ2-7	TGTGCCAGCAGCCAAGGTCTAGCGCCAACCTACGAGCAGTACTTC	CASSQGLAPTYEQYF
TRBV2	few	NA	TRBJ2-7	TGTGCCAGCAGTTACTCTCGAGTGAGCTCCTACGAGCAGTACTTC	CASSYSRVSSYEQYF
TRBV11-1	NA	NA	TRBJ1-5	TGTGCCAGCAGCGTACGGACAGCGAATCAGCCCCAGCATTTT	CASSVRTANQPQHF
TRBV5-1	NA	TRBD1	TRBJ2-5	TGCGCCAGCAGCCGTTTAGGACAGGGGGCGCGGGAGACCCAGTACTTC	CASSRLGQGARETQYF
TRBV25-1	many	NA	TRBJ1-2	TGTGCCAGCAGTGACCAGGCCGGAAAGCCTTCATATGGCTACACCTTC	CASSDQAGKPSYGYTF
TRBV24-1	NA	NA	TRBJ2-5	TGTGCCCGAGGGCAAGAGACCCAGTACTTC	CARGQETQYF
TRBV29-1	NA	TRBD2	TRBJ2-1	TGCAGCGCCTCCGGGACTAGCGGGAGGTCCTACAATGAGCAGTTCTTT	CSASGTSGRSYNEQFF
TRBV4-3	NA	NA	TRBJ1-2	TGCGCCAGCAGCCCGAACGTAAACTATGGCTACACCTTC	CASSPNVNYGYTF
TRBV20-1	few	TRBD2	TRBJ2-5	TGCAGTGCTCCTCGGACTAGTGCGACCCAGTACTTC	CSAPRTSATQYF
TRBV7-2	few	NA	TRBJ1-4	TGTGCCAGCAGCTTAGATAGGTACAGTGAAAAACTGTTTTTT	CASSLDRYSEKLFF
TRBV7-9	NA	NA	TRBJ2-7	TGTGCCAGCAGCTGGAATCCGGGACATTACTCCTACGAGCAGTACTTC	CASSWNPGHYSYEQYF